Listed here are 24 T cell receptor beta chains from one sample, sequenced in a study of T cell clonality in common variable immunodeficiency. These receptors have no known antigen. Study results and limitations: Reportedly, TCR beta sequences from common variable immunodeficiency showed fewer deletions and N-nucleotide insertions.

This table comes from immunoSEQ multiplex PCR, and its TCRdb copy is limited to in-frame clones, with some not included. The repertoire consists of about 26,000 clones, none detected only once. The sequenced material came from peripheral blood mononuclear cells. All receptors come from a human donor with common variable immunodeficiency.

This clone was counted a few times. Read data end 3 residues before the CDR3 end; the end is taken from the germline J gene. J is TRBJ1-2 and V is TRBV19, with 9 bases lining up with TRBD1. CDR1 is LNHDA and CDR2 is SQIVND in the germline V gene (reference sequence). The V segment lost 4 bases and the J segment 6 bases; nucleotides outside the gene matches: 9. This CDR3 is built from 15 residues. This CDR3 reads CASSKGTGGSDGYTF. Incomplete CDR3 DNA: TGTGCCAGTAGTAAAGGAACAGGGGGCTCGGATGGC. Full variable domain (outside the CDR3, taken from reference TRBV19 and TRBJ1-2): DGGITQSPKYLFRKEGQNVTLSCEQNLNHDAMYWYRQDPGQGLRLIYYSQIVNDFQKGDIAEGYSVSREKKESFPLTVTSAQKNPTAFYLCASSKGTGGSDGYTFGSGTRLTVV.

This clone came up a few times. Read sequence stops 3 residues before the CDR3 end, and the germline J gene provides the missing end. The chain combines TRBV11-2 with TRBJ2-7; D gene unclear. The V gene lost 4 bases and the J gene lost 4 bases, with 8 bases spanning the gap. The CDR3 length is 12 residues. In germline, CDR1 is SGHAT, CDR2 FQNNGV. CDR3 DNA, as far as it was read: TGTGCCAGCAGCTCAGATCGGTACGAG. Residues: CASSSDRYE. From start to end, the CDR3 is CASSSDRYEQYF.

This clone was observed a few times. The sequence runs out 3 residues before the end of the CDR3; the remainder is reconstructed from the germline J gene. The chain recombines TRBV18 with TRBJ2-7; the D is unclear. CDR1 is KGHSH and CDR2 is LQKENI in the germline V gene. Between the trimmed V and J ends, which lost 3 bases and 0 bases, there was a span of 12 bases. The CDR3 has 15 amino acids. The CDR3 bases that were read are TGTGCCAGCTCACCCACAGTTCACAGCTCCTACGAG. Its protein is CASSPTVHSSYE. Given in full, the CDR3 is CASSPTVHSSYEQYF.

Concerning this clone itself: The read comes to an end 3 residues before the CDR3 does, leaving the germline J gene to fill in the end. The rearrangement joins TRBV19 to TRBJ2-7; possible D gene TRBD1, 6 bases. Trimming shortened V by 4 bases and J by 5 bases, and 18 bases separated the two germline ends. This CDR3 region has 15 residues. CDR1 is LNHDA and CDR2 is SQIVND in the germline V gene (reference sequence). The sequenced part of the CDR3 DNA is TGTGCCAGTAGTAGGACCGGGACAAATCCCCACGAG. Amino acids: CASSRTGTNPHE. The full CDR3 sequence reads CASSRTGTNPHEQYF. Drawing the rest from reference TRBV19 and TRBJ2-7, the complete variable domain is DGGITQSPKYLFRKEGQNVTLSCEQNLNHDAMYWYRQDPGQGLRLIYYSQIVNDFQKGDIAEGYSVSREKKESFPLTVTSAQKNPTAFYLCASSRTGTNPHEQYFGPGTRLTVT.

This clone was found a few times. Sequencing ends 3 residues short of the CDR3 end; the germline J gene provides the rest. The J gene is TRBJ2-7, the V gene TRBV20-1; 7 bases fit TRBD2. The V segment lost 1 base and the J segment 3 bases; nucleotides outside the gene matches: 6. There are 14 residues in the CDR3. Germline V gene sequence: CDR1 DFQATT, CDR2 SNEGSKA (reference sequence). The CDR3 bases that were read are TGCAGTGCTAGAGTAGCTAGCGGAAACTACGAG. Amino acid sequence: CSARVASGNYE. The complete CDR3 sequence is CSARVASGNYEQYF.

This clone was counted only a few times. The CDR3 end is not reached by the read, which stops 3 residues before it; the germline J gene fills it in. V usage is TRBV19 and J usage is TRBJ2-2; D may be TRBD2 (6 bases). From germline, CDR1 is LNHDA and CDR2 SQIVND (reference sequence). Trimming cost V 7 bases and J 3 bases, with 12 bases left between them. The CDR3 has 14 amino acids. The CDR3 DNA, read in part, is TGTGCCAGTATTGATCGGGGGTACACCGGGGAG. Its translation: CASIDRGYTGE. The complete CDR3 reads CASIDRGYTGELFF. Complete variable domain (other parts from reference TRBV19 and TRBJ2-2): DGGITQSPKYLFRKEGQNVTLSCEQNLNHDAMYWYRQDPGQGLRLIYYSQIVNDFQKGDIAEGYSVSREKKESFPLTVTSAQKNPTAFYLCASIDRGYTGELFFGEGSRLTVL.

This clone was picked up a small number of times. The read halts 3 residues ahead of the CDR3 end, with the missing end drawn from the germline J gene. The V and J genes are TRBV30 and TRBJ2-7; 11 bases line up with TRBD2. The CDR3 length is 12 residues. Per germline, CDR1 GTSNPN and CDR2 SVGIG (reference sequence). The trim removed 8 bases at V and 2 bases at J, leaving 2 bases unmatched. CDR3: CAGTSGAYEQYF. The sequenced CDR3 bases are TGTGCCGGGACTAGCGGAGCCTACGAG. Complete variable domain (other parts from reference TRBV30 and TRBJ2-7): SQTIHQWPATLVQPVGSPLSLECTVEGTSNPNLYWYRQAAGRGLQLLFYSVGIGQISSEVPQNLSASRPQDRQFILSSKKLLLSDSGFYLCAGTSGAYEQYFGPGTRLTVT.

About this clone: The read falls 3 residues short of the CDR3 end, and the missing part is taken from the germline J gene. The rearrangement joins TRBV7-3 to TRBJ1-6, with a possible D match to TRBD1 (6 bases). Germline V lookup: CDR1 SGHTA, CDR2 FQGTGA. V was shortened by 5 bases and J by 4 bases, with 15 bases between the two germline ends. This CDR3 comprises 16 residues. The CDR3 reads CASSLQGGGYNSPLHF. The covered CDR3 bases are TGTGCCAGCAGCCTTCAGGGAGGGGGTTATAATTCACCC.

This clone was seen repeatedly, ten times or more. The read is 3 residues too short to cover the CDR3 end, so that end is filled in from the germline J gene. The V gene is TRBV20-1, the J gene TRBJ2-7, with D possibly being TRBD2 (6 bases). V was cut by 4 bases and J by 5 bases, with 18 bases left in between. This CDR3 region has 14 residues. Germline V gene data show CDR1 as DFQATT and CDR2 as SNEGSKA (reference sequence). The CDR3 protein is CSATFAGKGNEQYF. The sequenced CDR3 bases are TGCAGTGCTACGTTCGCGGGAAAGGGCAACGAG.

As to this clone: The read ends 3 residues before the CDR3 terminus; that terminus is restored from the germline J gene. The chain combines TRBV19 with TRBJ2-7, with a tentative D call TRBD1 (8 bases). Germline V gene sequence: CDR1 LNHDA, CDR2 SQIVND (reference sequence). The CDR3 spans 17 residues. V was clipped by 5 bases and J by 0 bases, with 20 bases between them. CDR3 bases read: TGTGCCAGTAGTGGGGGCGACAGGGGCGGGAGCTCCTACGAG. Translation: CASSGGDRGGSSYE. The complete CDR3 sequence is CASSGGDRGGSSYEQYF.

This clone has a count of ten or more. Read sequence stops 3 residues before the CDR3 end, and the germline J gene provides the missing end. The genes are TRBV19 and TRBJ1-1; a possible D gene is TRBD1 (5 bases). Germline V gives CDR1 LNHDA, CDR2 SQIVND (reference sequence). This CDR3 spans 16 amino acids. V was pared by 1 base and J by 0 bases, with 12 bases between. CDR3 bases read: TGTGCCAGTAGTATAGGTCCGGGACTTCTGAACACTGAA. Protein: CASSIGPGLLNTE. The whole CDR3 sequence reads CASSIGPGLLNTEAFF.

Comment on this clone: The read ends 3 residues shy of where the CDR3 ends; the end is completed using the germline J gene. V is TRBV20-1 and J is TRBJ2-7, with 7 bases that match TRBD1. V was clipped by 5 bases and J by 2 bases; unmatched bases: 6. This CDR3 is built from 13 residues. The V gene's germline CDR1 is DFQATT and CDR2 SNEGSKA (reference sequence). The CDR3 DNA, read in part, is TGCAGTGCTTTCCGGGACAGAGCCTACGAG. Residues: CSAFRDRAYE. The entire CDR3 protein reads CSAFRDRAYEQYF.

Ten or more counts support this clone. The sequenced fragment ends 3 residues before the CDR3 boundary, so the rest is inferred from the germline J gene. The chain has TRBV7-8 and TRBJ2-1; 10 positions agree with TRBD1. The CDR3 covers 15 residues. CDR1 SGHVS and CDR2 FQNEAQ come from the germline V gene. The V gene end was trimmed by 4 bases and the J gene end by 9 bases; junction bases not matched to a gene: 9. The CDR3 is CASSSRMGQGIEQFF. CDR3 bases read: TGTGCCAGCAGCTCCCGTATGGGACAGGGGATTGAG. Complete variable domain (other parts from reference TRBV7-8 and TRBJ2-1): GAGVSQSPRYKVAKRGQDVALRCDPISGHVSLFWYQQALGQGPEFLTYFQNEAQLDKSGLPSDRFFAERPEGSVSTLKIQRTQQEDSAVYLCASSSRMGQGIEQFFGPGTRLTVL.

This clone was recorded many times. The CDR3 end falls 3 residues outside the read, so it is completed with the germline J gene. V and J are TRBV20-1 and TRBJ2-1; 9 bases are a match to TRBD2. This CDR3 has 15 residues. Germline trimming cut 5 bases from V and 3 bases from J; bases unmatched to any gene: 8. The germline CDR1 and CDR2 sequences are DFQATT and SNEGSKA (reference sequence). CDR3: CSAAAPSGIYNEQFF. The covered CDR3 bases are TGCAGTGCTGCTGCCCCTAGCGGGATCTACAATGAG.

This clone has more than one count but fewer than ten. The sequenced fragment ends 3 residues before the CDR3 boundary, so the rest is inferred from the germline J gene. This sequence joins TRBV20-1 and TRBJ2-1; D unresolved. The V gene lost 6 bases and the J gene lost 4 bases, with 7 bases spanning the gap. CDR3 length equals 11 residues. Germline V gives CDR1 DFQATT, CDR2 SNEGSKA (reference sequence). Incomplete CDR3 DNA: TGCAGTGCCGCGGATTACAATGAG. This codes for CSAADYNE. The complete CDR3 protein is CSAADYNEQFF.

Concerning this clone itself: The read is 3 residues too short to cover the CDR3 end, so that end is filled in from the germline J gene. The rearrangement links TRBV2 to TRBJ1-6; D is possibly TRBD1 (5 bases). The germline V gene encodes CDR1 SNHLY and CDR2 FYNNEI. The CDR3 loop spans 16 amino acids. Trimming took 3 bases from V and 5 from J, leaving 14 bases between them. The DNA read from the CDR3 is TGTGCCAGCAGTGATGGCGGGGCTTGGAATAATTCACCC. This codes for CASSDGGAWNNSP. The full CDR3 protein reads CASSDGGAWNNSPLHF.

By sample fraction, this clone is medium-sized. CDR3 DNA, as far as it was read: TGCAGTGCTAGTCTGTATGGC. This encodes CSASLYG. The complete CDR3 protein is CSASLYGYTF. This sequence joins TRBV20-1 and TRBJ1-2, with D hard to call. The read terminates 3 residues ahead of where the CDR3 ends, so the germline J gene completes it. Germline lookup yields CDR1 DFQATT and CDR2 SNEGSKA (reference sequence). The CDR3 extends over 10 amino acids. Between the trimmed V and J ends, which lost 3 bases and 5 bases, there was a span of 4 bases.

As regards this clone: The read finishes 3 residues shy of the CDR3 end, and the germline J gene is used to complete it. The chain combines TRBV7-9 with TRBJ1-4; weak D call: TRBD1 (5 bases). This CDR3 spans 15 amino acids. Germline V gene sequence: CDR1 SEHNR, CDR2 FQNEAQ (reference sequence). V was cut by 2 bases and J by 8 bases, with 15 bases left in between. This CDR3 is CASSLPMGGREKLFF. CDR3 DNA (partial): TGTGCCAGCAGCTTACCAATGGGGGGGAGGGAAAAA. Variable domain in full (rest from reference TRBV7-9 and TRBJ1-4): DTGVSQNPRHKITKRGQNVTFRCDPISEHNRLYWYRQTLGQGPEFLTYFQNEAQLEKSRLLSDRFSAERPKGSFSTLEIQRTEQGDSAMYLCASSLPMGGREKLFFGSGTQLSVL.

This clone was seen a few times. The read falls 3 residues short of the CDR3 end, and the missing part is taken from the germline J gene. This chain links TRBV2 with TRBJ2-5; TRBD1 matches 9 bases. With V trimmed by 1 base and J by 6 bases, 6 bases remained unmatched. Germline CDR1 reads SNHLY; CDR2 reads FYNNEI. This CDR3 region has 15 residues. CDR3 region: CASSEVGQGTKTQYF. The sequenced part of the CDR3 DNA is TGTGCCAGCAGTGAAGTCGGACAGGGGACCAAGACC.

This clone was seen a handful of times. The read gets to within 3 residues of the CDR3 end, and the germline J gene fills in the rest. The V call is TRBV6-1, the J call TRBJ1-2; tentative D call: TRBD1 (5 bases). Trimming cost V 2 bases and J 7 bases, with 14 bases left between them. From germline, CDR1 is MNHNS and CDR2 SASEGT. The CDR3 sequence is 14 residues long. The part of the CDR3 DNA that was read is TGTGCCAGCAGTGAAAGCCAGGGTCGTCCTGGC. This sequence encodes CASSESQGRPG. The complete CDR3 protein is CASSESQGRPGYTF.

This clone was seen repeatedly, ten times or more. The covered CDR3 bases are TGTGCCAGCTCACCTACAGGGGGCGCCGACACCGGGGAG. The encoded protein is CASSPTGGADTGE. The whole CDR3 sequence reads CASSPTGGADTGELFF. The chain has TRBV18 and TRBJ2-2, with 9 bases that match TRBD1. The read stops 3 residues short of the end of the CDR3; the missing end is completed from the germline J gene. V dropped 3 bases and J dropped 3; count of bases not matched to a gene: 5. The V gene's germline CDR1 is KGHSH and CDR2 LQKENI. The CDR3 loop spans 16 amino acids. Using reference TRBV18 and TRBJ2-2 for the parts outside the CDR3, the full variable domain is NAGVMQNPRHLVRRRGQEARLRCSPMKGHSHVYWYRQLPEEGLKFMVYLQKENIIDESGMPKERFSAEFPKEGPSILRIQQVVRGDSAAYFCASSPTGGADTGELFFGEGSRLTVL.

As concerns this clone: The read falls 3 residues short of the CDR3 end, and the missing part is taken from the germline J gene. The chain uses TRBV2 and TRBJ2-1; 13 nucleotides align to TRBD2. J was trimmed by 6 bases and V by 2 bases; bases with no gene match: 4. Germline CDR1 SNHLY, CDR2 FYNNEI. The CDR3 length is 16 residues. The CDR3 spells CASSEILAGGRNEQFF. The DNA read from the CDR3 is TGTGCCAGCAGTGAAATACTAGCGGGAGGGCGCAATGAG.

This clone was seen at least ten times. The read comes to an end 3 residues before the CDR3 does, leaving the germline J gene to fill in the end. The chain carries TRBV7-3 and TRBJ1-1, with 7 bases lining up with TRBD1. The CDR3 covers 15 residues. Germline V CDR1 and CDR2: SGHTA, FQGTGA. Unmatched junction bases numbered 12, after V lost 7 bases and J lost 4 bases. CDR3 amino acids: CASTSRQGRSTEAFF. Partial CDR3 DNA: TGTGCCAGCACAAGTCGACAGGGCCGGTCCACTGAA. Variable domain in full (rest from reference TRBV7-3 and TRBJ1-1): GAGVSQTPSNKVTEKGKYVELRCDPISGHTALYWYRQSLGQGPEFLIYFQGTGAADDSGLPNDRFFAVRPEGSVSTLKIQRTERGDSAVYLCASTSRQGRSTEAFFGQGTRLTVV.

This clone occurred many times. The read comes to an end 3 residues before the CDR3 does, leaving the germline J gene to fill in the end. The genes are TRBV9 and TRBJ2-5, with 11 bases matching TRBD2. V dropped 0 bases and J dropped 2; count of bases not matched to a gene: 3. CDR1 and CDR2 (germline): SGDLS, YYNGEE. This CDR3 region has 16 residues. The covered CDR3 bases are TGTGCCAGCAGCGTAGGACTAGCGGGGAGACAAGAGACC. Encoded protein: CASSVGLAGRQET. Given in full, the CDR3 is CASSVGLAGRQETQYF.